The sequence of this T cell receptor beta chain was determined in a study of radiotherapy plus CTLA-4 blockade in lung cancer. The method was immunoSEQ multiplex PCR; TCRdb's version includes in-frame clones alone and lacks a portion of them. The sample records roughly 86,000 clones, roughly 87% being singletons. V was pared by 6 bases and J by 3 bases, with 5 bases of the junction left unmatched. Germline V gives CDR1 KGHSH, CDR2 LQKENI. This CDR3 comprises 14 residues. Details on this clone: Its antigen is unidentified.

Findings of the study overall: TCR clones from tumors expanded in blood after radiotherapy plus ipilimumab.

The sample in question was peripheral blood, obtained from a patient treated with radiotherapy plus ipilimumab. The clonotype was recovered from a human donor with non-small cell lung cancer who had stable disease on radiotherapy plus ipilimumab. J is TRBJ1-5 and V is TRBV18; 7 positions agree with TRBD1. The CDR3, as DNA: TGTGCCAGCTCCCACGACAGGGACAATCAGCCCCAGCATTTT. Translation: CASSHDRDNQPQHF.